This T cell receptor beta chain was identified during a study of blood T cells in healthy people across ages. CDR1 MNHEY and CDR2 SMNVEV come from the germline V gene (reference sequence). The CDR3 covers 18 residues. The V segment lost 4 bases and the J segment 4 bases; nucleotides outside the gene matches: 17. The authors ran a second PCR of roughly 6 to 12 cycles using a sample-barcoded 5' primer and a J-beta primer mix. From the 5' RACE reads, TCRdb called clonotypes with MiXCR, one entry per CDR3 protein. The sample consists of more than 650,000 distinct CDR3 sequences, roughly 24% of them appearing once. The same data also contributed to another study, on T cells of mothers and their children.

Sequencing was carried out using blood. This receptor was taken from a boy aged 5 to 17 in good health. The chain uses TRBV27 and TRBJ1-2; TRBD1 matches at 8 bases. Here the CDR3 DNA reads TGTGCCAGCAGTTCGTATGGACAGGGAGCCACACTTACCTATGGCTACACCTTC. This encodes CASSSYGQGATLTYGYTF.